The 11 T cell receptor beta chains given below trace back to one sample, sequenced in a study of identical twins. MiXCR, applied by TCRdb to the 5' RACE reads, yields one record per CDR3 protein. The sample consists of about 190,000 distinct CDR3 sequences, 15% of them appearing once. These data were likewise used in another study, on T cells expressing NK-cell markers.

Sequenced sample: CD8+ T cells sorted from blood. The receptors were sampled from a woman under 30 in good health.

The genes are TRBV15 and TRBJ2-2; 12 nucleotides agree with TRBD1. Germline trimming cut 5 bases from V and 7 bases from J; bases unmatched to any gene: 8. The CDR3 is 16 residues long. Germline CDR1 LNHNV, CDR2 YYDKDF (reference sequence). The CDR3 sequence: CATSGAGTGGLGELFF. Written as DNA, the CDR3 is TGTGCCACCAGCGGAGCCGGGACAGGGGGCCTCGGGGAGCTGTTTTTT.

This clonotype has just one count. This is likely a read error, given that the CDR3 carries no conserved phenylalanine or tryptophan at its end. The rearrangement joins TRBV20-1 to TRBJ1-5, with 9 bases fitting TRBD1. Germline CDR1 is DFQATT and CDR2 is SNEGSKA (reference sequence). V was clipped by 0 bases and J by 2 bases; unmatched bases: 2. The CDR3 loop spans 15 amino acids. The CDR3: CSARDRDRGNQPQHL. As DNA, the CDR3 is TGCAGTGCTAGAGATCGGGACAGGGGCAATCAGCCCCAGCATTTG.

This clonotype has at least ten counts. The V call is TRBV7-9, the J call TRBJ2-5, with D unclear. There are 11 residues in the CDR3. In germline, CDR1 is SEHNR, CDR2 FQNEAQ (reference sequence). V was pared by 6 bases and J by 5 bases, with 7 bases between. CDR3 coding DNA: TGTGCCAGCAGTTTACTGGAGACCCAGTACTTC. Translated, it gives CASSLLETQYF.

This clonotype has only a few counts. Its ends do not fully match the called genes, so a read error is possible. The chain is built from TRBV9 and TRBJ1-2, with 9 nucleotides matching TRBD1. Germline CDR1 is SGDLS and CDR2 is YYNGEE. This CDR3 spans 16 amino acids. DNA for the CDR3: TGTGCCAGCAGCGCAAGGGGGGACAGGGCTAAGTATGGCTACACCTTC. This gives the protein CASSARGDRAKYGYTF.

This sequence joins TRBV7-9 and TRBJ1-2, with D perhaps matching TRBD1 (6 bases). V was pared by 5 bases and J by 6 bases, with 22 bases between. Germline CDR1 SEHNR, CDR2 FQNEAQ (reference sequence). This CDR3 is 16 amino acids long. CDR3 in amino acids: CASSPPLQGIGDGYTF. Written as DNA, the CDR3 is TGTGCCAGCAGCCCGCCCCTTCAGGGGATCGGGGATGGCTACACCTTC.

CDR3 DNA sequence: TGTGCCAGCAGCGTCGGGACAGGGGAACGTAGCTTTCGCACAGATACGCAGTATTTT. This codes for CASSVGTGERSFRTDTQYF. The chain has TRBV7-8 and TRBJ2-3; TRBD1 matches 10 bases. Germline CDR1 and CDR2: SGHVS and FQNEAQ. Trimming cost V 5 bases and J 1 base; bases outside gene matches: 15. There are 19 residues in the CDR3.

This clonotype turned up a few times. This rearrangement joins TRBV12-3 or TRBV12-4 to TRBJ2-5; D not certain. The V end was cut by 7 bases, the J end by 1 base, with 10 bases between. This CDR3 has 13 residues. Written as DNA, the CDR3 is TGTGCCAGCACCTTGTGGGGCCAAGAGACCCAGTACTTC. Amino acid sequence: CASTLWGQETQYF.

This clonotype was detected many times. The chain is built from TRBV12-3 or TRBV12-4 and TRBJ2-1; 10 bases are shared with TRBD2. The trim removed 2 bases at V and 4 bases at J, leaving 2 bases unmatched. The CDR3 loop spans 15 amino acids. The CDR3, as DNA: TGTGCCAGCAGTTTAAGCGGGGGGGCGTACAATGAGCAGTTCTTC. Protein product: CASSLSGGAYNEQFF.

Ten or more counts support this clonotype. The chain employs TRBV5-1 and TRBJ2-7; D might be TRBD2 (7 bases). Germline values: CDR1 SGHRS, CDR2 YFSETQ. The CDR3 contains 14 residues. Deletions cut 4 bases from V and 5 bases from J, with 16 bases between. CDR3 DNA: TGCGCCAGCAGCGATGGGGGGGGGCTGGACGAGCAGTACTTC. This gives the protein CASSDGGGLDEQYF.

The V call is TRBV9, the J call TRBJ1-2; TRBD1 agrees at 7 bases. In germline, CDR1 is SGDLS, CDR2 YYNGEE. J lost 6 bases, V lost 6 bases, and 14 bases had no gene match. The CDR3 loop spans 15 amino acids. Written as DNA, the CDR3 is TGTGCCAGCACTCCGTACCACGTAGACAGGGATGGCTACACCTTC. This gives the protein CASTPYHVDRDGYTF.

In its sample, this clonotype was seen a few times. This chain uses TRBV11-2 with TRBJ2-7, with 8 bases matching TRBD2. The CDR3 length is 15 residues. The ends lost 5 bases at V and 5 bases at J; junction bases unmatched: 11. Germline CDR1 reads SGHAT; CDR2 reads FQNNGV. The CDR3 sequence is CASSLPTGGPDEQYF. CDR3 sequence (DNA): TGTGCCAGCAGCCTACCGACGGGAGGGCCCGACGAGCAGTACTTC. Based on the CDR3 plus reference TRBV11-2 and TRBJ2-7, the full variable domain is EAGVAQSPRYKIIEKRQSVAFWCNPISGHATLYWYQQILGQGPKLLIQFQNNGVVDDSQLPKDRFSAERLKGVDSTLKIQPAKLEDSAVYLCASSLPTGGPDEQYFGPGTRLTVT.